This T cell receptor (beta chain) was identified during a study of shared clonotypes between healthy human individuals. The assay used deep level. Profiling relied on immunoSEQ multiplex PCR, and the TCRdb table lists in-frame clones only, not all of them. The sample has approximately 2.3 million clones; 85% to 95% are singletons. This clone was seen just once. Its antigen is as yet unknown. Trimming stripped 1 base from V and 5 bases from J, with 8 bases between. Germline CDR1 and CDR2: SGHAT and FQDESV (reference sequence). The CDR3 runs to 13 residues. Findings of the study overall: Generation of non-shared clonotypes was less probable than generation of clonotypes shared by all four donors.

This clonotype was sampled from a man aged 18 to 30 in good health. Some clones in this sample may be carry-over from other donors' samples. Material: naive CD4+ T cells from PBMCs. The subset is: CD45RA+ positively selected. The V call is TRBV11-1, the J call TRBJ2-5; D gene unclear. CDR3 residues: CASSLGFSETQYF. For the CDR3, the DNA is TGTGCCAGCAGCTTAGGTTTTTCGGAGACCCAGTACTTC.